The next 20 T cell receptor beta chains were all read from a single sample in a study of blood T cell repertoires in COVID-19. The data were produced by immunoSEQ multiplex PCR, yet TCRdb's version contains in-frame clones alone and is incomplete. The sample includes 120,000 to 150,000 clones, about 86% of them seen just once. Material: peripheral blood. The source is a human donor in a cohort sampled during active COVID-19.

The chain has TRBV6-6 and TRBJ1-3, with D tentatively TRBD1 (5 bases). V was shortened by 6 bases and J by 3 bases, with 18 bases between the two germline ends. The CDR3 sequence is 16 residues long. The germline V gene encodes CDR1 MNHNY and CDR2 SVGAGI (reference sequence). The CDR3 DNA reads TGTGCCAGCAGGACGCTTCTTGGGGCAGATGGAAACACCATATATTTT. This translates into CASRTLLGADGNTIYF.

The chain carries TRBV19 and TRBJ1-2; TRBD1 might be the D (5 bases). CDR1 LNHDA and CDR2 SQIVND come from the germline V gene (reference sequence). CDR3 length equals 13 residues. With 6 bases removed from V and 4 bases from J, the gap between germline ends came to 12 bases. CDR3 sequence (DNA): TGTGCCAGTAGACCGCAGGGTACCTATGGCTACACCTTC. This translates into CASRPQGTYGYTF.

This sequence joins TRBV11-2 and TRBJ2-1; 9 bases fit TRBD1. Germline-derived CDR1 and CDR2 are SGHAT and FQNNGV. The CDR3 totals 17 residues. The J segment lost 0 bases and the V segment lost 5 bases, leaving 8 bases of the junction unmatched. This chain's CDR3 is CASSTTGGKSSYNEQFF. Written as DNA, the CDR3 is TGTGCCAGCAGCACGACAGGGGGTAAGAGCTCCTACAATGAGCAGTTCTTC.

The V gene is TRBV28, the J gene TRBJ1-5; no clear D gene. From germline, CDR1 is MDHEN and CDR2 SYDVKM. CDR3 length: 13 residues. V gave up 8 bases and J gave up 2 bases, with 10 bases separating them. CDR3 sequence: CASRTWRNQPQHF. The CDR3 DNA sequence: TGTGCCAGCCGTACATGGCGCAATCAGCCCCAGCATTTT.

CDR3 DNA: TGTGCCAGCAGCTTGGTATCAGACTCTGGAAACACCATATATTTT. Translating it yields CASSLVSDSGNTIYF. The rearrangement joins TRBV5-6 to TRBJ1-3; D remains ambiguous. The CDR3 sequence is 15 residues long. Trimming left V 0 bases short and J 0 bases short, with 7 bases between. Germline CDR1 is SGHDT and CDR2 is YYEEEE.

V usage is TRBV20-1 and J usage is TRBJ2-3; TRBD1 matches at 7 bases. V shed 3 bases, J shed 3 bases, and the junction held 6 bases outside the gene matches. There are 14 residues in the CDR3. Germline V gene data show CDR1 as DFQATT and CDR2 as SNEGSKA (reference sequence). CDR3 residues: CSASVGTETDTQYF. CDR3 DNA sequence: TGCAGTGCTAGTGTAGGGACAGAAACAGATACGCAGTATTTT.

The V gene is TRBV19, the J gene TRBJ1-5; no definite D call. V lost 2 bases and J lost 4, with 9 bases in between. This CDR3 spans 14 amino acids. Germline CDR1 and CDR2: LNHDA and SQIVND (reference sequence). CDR3 residues: CASSISRRNQPQHF. The CDR3 coding sequence is TGTGCCAGTAGTATAAGTCGGAGAAATCAGCCCCAGCATTTT.

The V call is TRBV4-2, the J call TRBJ1-2; D is ambiguous. V was cut by 0 bases and J by 4 bases, with 15 bases left in between. This CDR3 comprises 16 residues. CDR1 is LGHNA and CDR2 is YNFKEQ in the germline V gene. CDR3 sequence: CASSQDKVQEGYGYTF. In DNA, the CDR3 is TGTGCCAGCAGCCAAGATAAGGTTCAGGAGGGCTATGGCTACACCTTC.

This rearrangement joins TRBV10-3 to TRBJ2-1; D is undetermined. This CDR3 has 17 amino acids. Trimming removed 2 bases from V and 9 bases from J, with 23 bases in between. The germline gives CDR1 ENHRY, CDR2 SYGVKD. This CDR3 reads CAISELPKYSLSGEQFF. Written as DNA, the CDR3 is TGTGCCATCAGTGAGCTTCCCAAGTATTCCCTCTCGGGTGAGCAGTTCTTC.

CDR3 bases: TGCGCCAGCAGCACGGAGGGGCCAGGTGATGGCTACACCTTC. This sequence encodes CASSTEGPGDGYTF. This rearrangement joins TRBV5-1 to TRBJ1-2, with D perhaps matching TRBD1 (5 bases). Trimming took 4 bases from V and 6 from J, leaving 16 bases between them. This CDR3 region has 14 residues. The V gene's germline CDR1 is SGHRS and CDR2 YFSETQ.

J is TRBJ2-5 and V is TRBV24-1; 9 positions agree with TRBD1. There are 17 residues in the CDR3. The J segment lost 5 bases and the V segment lost 4 bases, leaving 13 bases of the junction unmatched. CDR1 is KGHDR and CDR2 is SFDVKD in the germline V gene. CDR3 region: CATSDRKRTGAVETQYF. In DNA, the CDR3 is TGTGCCACCAGTGACCGAAAAAGGACAGGGGCAGTCGAGACCCAGTACTTC.

This sequence joins TRBV5-6 and TRBJ2-7, with a possible D match to TRBD1 (6 bases). V shed 4 bases and J shed 11 bases, with 25 bases lying between them. The CDR3 is made up of 15 amino acids. Germline V gene data show CDR1 as SGHDT and CDR2 as YYEEEE. For the CDR3, the DNA is TGTGCCAGCAGCACGCCCCGGGACATAATACGAGCGGAGTACTTC. This codes for CASSTPRDIIRAEYF.

This chain connects TRBV12-3 or TRBV12-4 to TRBJ1-1, with D maybe TRBD1 (6 bases). The length of the CDR3 is 12 residues. The V end was cut by 6 bases, the J end by 7 bases, with 12 bases between. The CDR3 loop is CASSTGYGEAFF. The CDR3 bases are TGTGCCAGCAGCACAGGGTATGGTGAAGCTTTCTTT.

This clone was counted a single time. The chain couples TRBV7-9 to TRBJ1-3; D gene ambiguous. The V end was cut by 1 base, the J end by 6 bases, with 7 bases between. The CDR3 extends over 13 amino acids. Per germline, CDR1 SEHNR and CDR2 FQNEAQ (reference sequence). The CDR3 spells CASSLGPINTIYF. CDR3 nucleotide sequence: TGTGCCAGCAGCTTAGGGCCGATAAACACCATATATTTT.

The rearrangement uses TRBV28 and TRBJ1-2; no definite D call. Germline values: CDR1 MDHEN, CDR2 SYDVKM. The length of the CDR3 is 12 residues. Trimming pared 4 bases from V and 7 bases from J, leaving 10 bases between. In DNA form, the CDR3 reads TGTGCCAGCAGTTACCTCACGGGTGGCTACACCTTC. It translates to CASSYLTGGYTF.

The V call is TRBV19, the J call TRBJ1-4, with a possible D match to TRBD1 (5 bases). The germline V gene encodes CDR1 LNHDA and CDR2 SQIVND (reference sequence). Deletions cut 7 bases from V and 0 bases from J, with 12 bases between. The CDR3 sequence is 15 residues long. CDR3 in amino acids: CASTAGGATNEKLFF. CDR3 coding DNA: TGTGCCAGTACCGCCGGGGGGGCAACTAATGAAAAACTGTTTTTT. Using reference TRBV19 and TRBJ1-4 for the parts outside the CDR3, the full variable domain is DGGITQSPKYLFRKEGQNVTLSCEQNLNHDAMYWYRQDPGQGLRLIYYSQIVNDFQKGDIAEGYSVSREKKESFPLTVTSAQKNPTAFYLCASTAGGATNEKLFFGSGTQLSVL.

This clone was recorded once. The chain links TRBV5-6 to TRBJ2-7, with D unclear. The V gene lost 5 bases and the J gene lost 1 base, with 7 bases spanning the gap. CDR1 is SGHDT, CDR2 YYEEEE, per germline. The CDR3 loop spans 12 amino acids. CDR3 in amino acids: CASSSRSYEQYF. The CDR3 DNA reads TGTGCCAGCAGTTCCCGGTCCTACGAGCAGTACTTC.

The CDR3 coding sequence is TGTGCCAGCAGCTTGTATGGGACAGGGGAACCCTATTTT. Protein sequence: CASSLYGTGEPYF. The V and J genes are TRBV5-4 and TRBJ1-3; 10 nucleotides match TRBD1. In germline, CDR1 is SGHNT, CDR2 YYREEE (reference sequence). This CDR3 comprises 13 residues. Losses at the gene ends were 1 base for V and 16 bases for J; bases not matched to a gene: 8.

The rearrangement joins TRBV3-1 (or the pseudogene TRBV3-2) to TRBJ1-4, with a weak D call TRBD1 (5 bases). Germline loops: CDR1 LGHDT, CDR2 YNNKEL (reference sequence). V was trimmed by 5 bases and J by 8 bases, leaving 18 bases between them. The CDR3 runs 15 residues. The CDR3 DNA follows: TGTGCCAGCAGCGTTCAGGGTAGGATAGAAGAAAAACTGTTTTTT. It specifies CASSVQGRIEEKLFF.

CDR3 sequence reads: CASSLERGTEAFF. For the CDR3, the DNA is TGCGCCAGCAGCTTGGAGCGGGGCACTGAAGCTTTCTTT. J is TRBJ1-1 and V is TRBV5-1, with D uncertain. Germline loops: CDR1 SGHRS, CDR2 YFSETQ. Trimming removed 0 bases at V and 4 bases at J, with 7 bases between. The CDR3 has 13 residues.